These 16 T cell receptor beta chains were all obtained from the same sample, sequenced in a study of blood T cell repertoires in COVID-19. Libraries were prepared by immunoSEQ multiplex PCR; TCRdb keeps only in-frame clonotypes and omits some of them. Here the sample spans fewer than 45,000 clones, about 82% being singletons. The specimen sequenced was peripheral blood. All receptors come from a human donor in a cohort sampled during active COVID-19.

This chain connects TRBV6-2 or TRBV6-3 to TRBJ1-5; 8 bases match TRBD1. Germline V lookup: CDR1 MNHEY, CDR2 SVGEGT. With V trimmed by 6 bases and J by 0 bases, 16 bases remained unmatched. This CDR3 region has 19 residues. For the CDR3, the DNA is TGTGCCAGCAGCCCTGGGGCAGGGGGCGTAAGAGCTAGCAATCAGCCCCAGCATTTT. Translation gives CASSPGAGGVRASNQPQHF.

The V and J genes are TRBV4-2 and TRBJ1-3, with 10 positions matching TRBD1. The CDR3 totals 19 residues. The V and J ends lost 2 bases and 4 bases, in that order; junction bases with no gene match: 14. Per germline, CDR1 LGHNA and CDR2 YNFKEQ. In DNA, the CDR3 is TGTGCCAGCAGCCAATCACCGGAAGGGACAGGGGTACCAGGAAACACCATATATTTT. Its translation is CASSQSPEGTGVPGNTIYF.

V is TRBV9 and J is TRBJ1-1, with D uncertain. V dropped 0 bases and J dropped 1 base, with 7 bases sitting between them. The germline V gene encodes CDR1 SGDLS and CDR2 YYNGEE. The CDR3 covers 14 residues. CDR3 DNA: TGTGCCAGCAGCGTAGGCGGGCAGAACACTGAAGCTTTCTTT. It specifies CASSVGGQNTEAFF.

The rearrangement links TRBV3-1 (or the pseudogene TRBV3-2) to TRBJ2-1; 7 bases agree with TRBD2. Germline loops: CDR1 LGHDT, CDR2 YNNKEL (reference sequence). Trimming took 0 bases from V and 7 from J; bases not matched to a gene: 12. This CDR3 comprises 17 residues. The CDR3 nucleotides read TGTGCCAGCAGCCAAGATGAGGGACTACGGACTATGAATGAGCAGTTCTTC. Encoded protein: CASSQDEGLRTMNEQFF.

This clone was picked up one time. V is TRBV9 and J is TRBJ2-3; 9 bases align to TRBD1. V lost 7 bases to trimming and J lost 3 bases; unmatched junction nucleotides: 0. CDR1 and CDR2 from the germline V gene are SGDLS and YYNGEE. CDR3 size: 12 residues. CDR3 sequence: CASGTGTDTQYF. CDR3 DNA sequence: TGTGCCAGCGGGACAGGGACAGATACGCAGTATTTT.

The V call is TRBV11-3, the J call TRBJ1-1; D unresolved. CDR3 size: 12 residues. Germline V CDR1 and CDR2: SGHNT, YENEEA. The V end was cut by 6 bases, the J end by 4 bases, with 9 bases between. CDR3: CASSRRVTEAFF. The CDR3 DNA sequence: TGTGCCAGCAGTCGGAGGGTCACTGAAGCTTTCTTT.

J is TRBJ2-1 and V is TRBV7-3; the match to TRBD2 covers 8 bases. The germline gives CDR1 SGHTA, CDR2 FQGTGA. The V gene end was trimmed by 4 bases and the J gene end by 3 bases; junction bases not matched to a gene: 5. The CDR3 totals 15 residues. The chain's CDR3 is CASSSRGGGYNEQFF. In DNA, the CDR3 is TGTGCCAGCAGCTCCCGGGGGGGCGGCTACAATGAGCAGTTCTTC.

The rearrangement uses TRBV12-3 or TRBV12-4 and TRBJ2-3, with 7 bases aligning to TRBD1. The junction had 9 bases not matched to a gene; V was cut back by 6 bases and J by 9 bases. This CDR3 comprises 13 residues. CDR3 bases: TGTGCCAGCAGCTCTACAGGGGTCGGAACGCAGTATTTT. Its protein product is CASSSTGVGTQYF.

V and J are TRBV11-3 and TRBJ2-7; 10 bases are a match to TRBD2. V lost 1 base to trimming and J lost 4 bases; unmatched junction nucleotides: 4. This CDR3 contains 15 residues. The germline V gene encodes CDR1 SGHNT and CDR2 YENEEA. CDR3 sequence: CASSLGLAGEYEQYF. The CDR3 nucleotides read TGTGCCAGCAGCTTAGGCCTAGCGGGGGAATACGAGCAGTACTTC.

The genes are TRBV5-1 and TRBJ2-3; D gene unclear. The germline V and J ends were trimmed by 5 bases and 6 bases, with 13 bases remaining between them. The CDR3 has 13 residues. From germline, CDR1 is SGHRS and CDR2 YFSETQ. This CDR3 reads CASRTRQSDTQYF. The CDR3, as DNA: TGCGCCAGCAGAACCCGACAATCTGATACGCAGTATTTT.

This chain connects TRBV5-1 to TRBJ2-3, with D perhaps TRBD2 (7 bases). The CDR3 runs to 16 residues. The V end was cut by 0 bases, the J end by 6 bases, with 17 bases between. Germline V gene lookup returns CDR1 SGHRS and CDR2 YFSETQ. For the CDR3, the DNA is TGCGCCAGCAGCTTGGTCGGCGGGGGCCTCTCCGATACGCAGTATTTT. Translated, it gives CASSLVGGGLSDTQYF.

The chain uses TRBV6-4 and TRBJ1-3; D ambiguous. Germline CDR1 is MRHNA and CDR2 is SNTAGT. Between the trimmed V and J ends, which lost 8 bases and 0 bases, there was a span of 14 bases. This CDR3 comprises 15 residues. Written as DNA, the CDR3 is TGTGCCAGCGGGGAGAGGCGGCTCTCTGGAAACACCATATATTTT. Encoded protein: CASGERRLSGNTIYF.

This clone was observed a single time. The chain recombines TRBV7-3 with TRBJ2-2; possibly TRBD1 for D (5 bases). Germline V CDR1 and CDR2: SGHTA, FQGTGA. V was shortened by 2 bases and J by 5 bases, with 15 bases between the two germline ends. CDR3 length: 16 residues. CDR3 protein: CASSLAGALGTGELFF. The CDR3 DNA follows: TGTGCCAGCAGCTTAGCTGGGGCCTTAGGAACCGGGGAGCTGTTTTTT.

The rearrangement links TRBV6-6 to TRBJ1-4; tentatively, D is TRBD1 (6 bases). Germline-derived CDR1 and CDR2 are MNHNY and SVGAGI (reference sequence). Trimming took off 0 bases at V and 7 bases at J, with 12 bases between the two ends. This CDR3 is built from 15 residues. The chain's CDR3 is CASSYSGTFGEKLFF. For the CDR3, the DNA is TGTGCCAGCAGTTACTCGGGGACATTCGGTGAAAAACTGTTTTTT.

The genes are TRBV5-6 and TRBJ2-3; TRBD2 agrees at 11 bases. The CDR3 sequence is 15 residues long. The junction had 3 bases not matched to a gene; V was cut back by 4 bases and J by 2 bases. CDR1 and CDR2 from the germline V gene are SGHDT and YYEEEE. The CDR3 DNA reads as TGTGCCAGCAGCGTGGGACTAGCGGCCACAGATACGCAGTATTTT. Translating gives CASSVGLAATDTQYF.

The CDR3 sequence: CASTATGNYNSPLHF. The CDR3 coding sequence is TGTGCCAGCACAGCTACAGGGAACTATAATTCACCCCTCCACTTT. The genes are TRBV2 and TRBJ1-6; a possible D gene is TRBD1 (6 bases). The CDR3 contains 15 residues. The V gene lost 7 bases and the J gene lost 3 bases, with 13 bases spanning the gap. CDR1 SNHLY and CDR2 FYNNEI come from the germline V gene.